This T cell receptor beta chain stems from a study of T-cell reconstitution after alpha-beta-depleted transplantation in children (dated by TCRdb to about 2016). Describing the broader study: Using TCR repertoire profiling, the study followed T-cell immune reconstitution in a quantitative way in children after TCRalphabeta/CD19-depleted allogeneic hematopoietic cell transplantation.

V and J lose 5 bases and 0 bases, and a span of 13 bases separates them. Counted from cysteine to phenylalanine, this CDR3 has 16 amino acids. Left in the record is the CDR3 DNA by itself, 48 bases read in frame from the first base. CDR1 SGHVS and CDR2 FQNEAQ were looked up in the germline V gene. The library was produced with PCR. Sequenced using an Illumina HiSeq 2500. TCR library preparation used molecular barcoding, with unique molecular identifiers applied to normalize quantification of the TCRbeta repertoire. Using fastp trimming at Q25 and MiXCR clonotype assembly, TCRdb reanalyzed the public sequencing data and kept in-frame beta chains. Each entry is one CDR3 protein sequence, shown with its most common DNA and genes. The sample yields 500,000 or so distinct CDR3 sequences; 30% to 35% were counted once. Under 3% of the sample lies in the top ten. This clonotype came up a few times. Its antigen is unknown. It has no much larger one-base neighbor in the sample; base qualities were not kept.

This clonotype originated in a human donor who donated a stem cell graft to a child with aplastic anemia. The sample was PBMCs from the stem cell graft donor, taken from the stem cell graft. This receptor chain uses TRBV7-8 and TRBJ1-4, with the D gene too uncertain to name. CDR3 reads: CASSPLRVSTNEKLFF. Here is the DNA: TGTGCCAGCAGCCCGCTTCGGGTTTCAACTAATGAAAAACTGTTTTTT.